One sample yielded the 21 T cell receptor beta chains listed below, sequenced in a study of blood T cell repertoires in COVID-19. TCRdb keeps only in-frame clones here, not all; method: immunoSEQ multiplex PCR. Of 60,000 or so clones in the sample, roughly nine tenths were seen once. Sequences were obtained from peripheral blood. All receptors come from a woman between 65 and 79 years old with active COVID-19.

This clone was seen a few times. The gene calls are TRBV5-5 and TRBJ2-1, with TRBD2 as a possible D gene (5 bases). The CDR3 extends over 13 amino acids. Germline V CDR1 and CDR2: SGHKS, YYEKEE (reference sequence). V lost 0 bases, J lost 6 bases, and 7 bases lay in between. The CDR3 here is CASSLVSGNEQFF. Here the CDR3 DNA reads TGTGCCAGCAGCTTGGTCAGCGGCAATGAGCAGTTCTTC.

V gene TRBV6-5 combines with J gene TRBJ2-3, with D perhaps TRBD1 (6 bases). V was shortened by 10 bases and J by 2 bases, with 19 bases between the two germline ends. The CDR3 consists of 15 residues. Germline V lookup: CDR1 MNHEY, CDR2 SVGAGI. The CDR3 region has the DNA TGTGCCACCCAAGAGGGTAGGGGGTCCACAGATACGCAGTATTTT. It translates to CATQEGRGSTDTQYF.

The chain recombines TRBV5-4 with TRBJ2-7; 11 bases line up with TRBD1. The CDR3 runs to 14 residues. Germline V CDR1 and CDR2: SGHNT, YYREEE (reference sequence). Trimming cost V 4 bases and J 4 bases; bases outside gene matches: 4. Here the CDR3 reads CASSPGQGEYEQYF. CDR3 DNA sequence: TGTGCCAGCAGCCCGGGACAGGGGGAATACGAGCAGTACTTC.

The rearrangement joins TRBV7-9 to TRBJ2-2; D possibly corresponds to TRBD2 (6 bases). Trimming cost V 7 bases and J 5 bases, with 23 bases left between them. CDR3 length: 17 amino acids. Germline V gives CDR1 SEHNR, CDR2 FQNEAQ (reference sequence). The CDR3 bases are TGTGCCAGCATGCCGAATTTTGGGAGGAGTCGAACCGGGGAGCTGTTTTTT. Translating gives CASMPNFGRSRTGELFF.

The V gene is TRBV7-2, the J gene TRBJ2-7, with 14 bases identical to TRBD2. From germline, CDR1 is SGHTA and CDR2 FQGNSA. The junction had 3 bases not matched to a gene; V was cut back by 5 bases and J by 6 bases. The CDR3 extends over 14 amino acids. CDR3 DNA: TGTGCCAGCAGCCCCGGACTAGCGGGAGGCGAGCAGTACTTC. Its protein product is CASSPGLAGGEQYF. Full variable domain (outside the CDR3, taken from reference TRBV7-2 and TRBJ2-7): GAGVSQSPSNKVTEKGKDVELRCDPISGHTALYWYRQSLGQGLEFLIYFQGNSAPDKSGLPSDRFSAERTGGSVSTLTIQRTQQEDSAVYLCASSPGLAGGEQYFGPGTRLTVT.

This clone was detected only a few times. The chain uses TRBV5-1 and TRBJ2-1; maybe TRBD2 (6 bases). V was pared by 7 bases and J by 0 bases, with 17 bases between. From germline, CDR1 is SGHRS and CDR2 YFSETQ. This CDR3 spans 16 amino acids. For the CDR3, the DNA is TGCGCCAGCCAGACAAGGGCGGGGAGCTCCTACAATGAGCAGTTCTTC. Residues: CASQTRAGSSYNEQFF.

The chain recombines TRBV4-2 with TRBJ2-5; 9 bases fit TRBD2. The length of the CDR3 is 17 residues. Losses at the gene ends were 0 bases for V and 4 bases for J; bases not matched to a gene: 9. Germline V gene lookup returns CDR1 LGHNA and CDR2 YNFKEQ. CDR3 nucleotide sequence: TGTGCCAGCAGCCAAGAAGTAGGGGCGGGAGGGCCAGAGACCCAGTACTTC. It is translated as CASSQEVGAGGPETQYF.

This clone was recorded only once. The chain has TRBV29-1 and TRBJ2-1, with D possibly TRBD2 on 6 matching bases. The germline gives CDR1 SQVTM, CDR2 ANQGSEA. The CDR3 length is 18 residues. The germline V and J ends were trimmed by 5 bases and 7 bases, with 30 bases remaining between them. The CDR3 reads CSVRSQALGGTAGNEQFF. Written as DNA, the CDR3 is TGCAGCGTTCGTTCTCAGGCCTTAGGCGGGACGGCCGGGAATGAGCAGTTCTTC.

V is TRBV7-3 and J is TRBJ2-5; 7 bases are shared with TRBD2. CDR1 is SGHTA, CDR2 FQGTGA, per germline. With 5 bases clipped from V and 4 bases from J, the junction kept 7 bases outside the gene matches. CDR3 length: 14 amino acids. This CDR3 reads CASSPTSSGETQYF. CDR3 in DNA: TGTGCCAGCAGCCCGACTAGCTCGGGAGAGACCCAGTACTTC.

The rearrangement links TRBV20-1 to TRBJ2-1; 11 nucleotides match TRBD2. The J segment lost 7 bases and the V segment lost 3 bases, leaving 11 bases of the junction unmatched. Germline V gene sequence: CDR1 DFQATT, CDR2 SNEGSKA (reference sequence). The CDR3 extends over 16 amino acids. CDR3 protein: CSASATLSGRANEQFF. For the CDR3, the DNA is TGCAGTGCTAGTGCCACCCTTAGCGGGAGGGCGAATGAGCAGTTCTTC.

This chain uses TRBV15 with TRBJ1-5; maybe TRBD1 (5 bases). The V gene lost 0 bases and the J gene lost 4 bases, with 13 bases spanning the gap. There are 16 residues in the CDR3. The germline V gene has CDR1 LNHNV and CDR2 YYDKDF (reference sequence). The CDR3, as DNA: TGTGCCACCAGCAGAGATGGGGCGTTAGAAAATCAGCCCCAGCATTTT. Translation: CATSRDGALENQPQHF.

The chain couples TRBV2 to TRBJ2-1; 11 bases align to TRBD2. The length of the CDR3 is 20 residues. The germline V gene has CDR1 SNHLY and CDR2 FYNNEI. The trim removed 0 bases at V and 0 bases at J, leaving 10 bases unmatched. Written as DNA, the CDR3 is TGTGCCAGCAGTGAAGCGCTTGGGCTAGCGGGAGGTCACTCCTACAATGAGCAGTTCTTC. Encoded protein: CASSEALGLAGGHSYNEQFF. The complete variable domain, with remaining parts taken from reference TRBV2 and TRBJ2-1, reads EPEVTQTPSHQVTQMGQEVILRCVPISNHLYFYWYRQILGQKVEFLVSFYNNEISEKSEIFDDQFSVERPDGSNFTLKIRSTKLEDSAMYFCASSEALGLAGGHSYNEQFFGPGTRLTVL.

This clone was seen a single time. The chain is built from TRBV4-1 and TRBJ2-7, with D perhaps TRBD1 (6 bases). This CDR3 contains 15 residues. Germline V gene lookup returns CDR1 MGHRA and CDR2 YSYEKL. The V end lost 3 bases, the J end lost 0 bases, and 12 bases lay between the germline ends. CDR3 nucleotides: TGCGCCAGCAGCCAGCCCCGGGACAACTCCTACGAGCAGTACTTC. Its translation: CASSQPRDNSYEQYF.

The CDR3 nucleotides are TGTGCCAGCAGCCCGGCCGCCCGGGAGGCAGCAAACATTCAGTACTTC. It specifies CASSPAAREAANIQYF. V usage is TRBV3-1 (or the pseudogene TRBV3-2) and J usage is TRBJ2-4; TRBD2 matches at 7 bases. V shed 4 bases, J shed 6 bases, and the junction held 12 bases outside the gene matches. From germline, CDR1 is LGHDT and CDR2 YNNKEL (reference sequence). CDR3 length: 16 amino acids.

The gene calls are TRBV6-6 and TRBJ1-5; a possible D gene is TRBD1 (6 bases). Germline lookup yields CDR1 MNHNY and CDR2 SVGAGI (reference sequence). V was clipped by 7 bases and J by 2 bases, with 18 bases between them. The CDR3 runs 16 residues. The DNA of the CDR3 is TGTGCCAGCACCCTGGGGGCCGGGCCGGGCAATCAGCCCCAGCATTTT. Encoded protein: CASTLGAGPGNQPQHF.

The V gene is TRBV19, the J gene TRBJ2-1, with 7 bases matching TRBD1. Germline CDR1 is LNHDA and CDR2 is SQIVND (reference sequence). V lost 5 bases, J lost 7 bases, and 20 bases stayed unmatched. There are 18 residues in the CDR3. This CDR3 reads CASSLDRLSGGIKNEQFF. The CDR3 DNA follows: TGTGCCAGTAGTCTCGACCGACTATCAGGGGGAATCAAAAATGAGCAGTTCTTC.

The chain has TRBV5-1 and TRBJ1-1; D is uncertain. V dropped 3 bases and J dropped 2 bases, with 11 bases sitting between them. The CDR3 runs to 14 residues. The germline CDR1 and CDR2 sequences are SGHRS and YFSETQ. The DNA of the CDR3 is TGCGCCAGCAGCTCCTCTGTGGCCAACACTGAAGCTTTCTTT. It encodes CASSSSVANTEAFF.

V is TRBV6-6 and J is TRBJ1-1; maybe TRBD1 (6 bases). Germline assignment: CDR1 MNHNY and CDR2 SVGAGI (reference sequence). The CDR3 is 16 residues long. V was cut by 2 bases and J by 5 bases, with 18 bases left in between. The CDR3 sequence is CASSYPVAGARTEAFF. The CDR3 DNA follows: TGTGCCAGCAGTTACCCTGTTGCGGGGGCAAGGACTGAAGCTTTCTTT.

This chain uses TRBV4-1 with TRBJ1-4; D perhaps matches TRBD1 (6 bases). Trimming removed 4 bases at V and 4 bases at J, with 13 bases between. CDR3 length: 15 residues. The V gene's germline CDR1 is MGHRA and CDR2 YSYEKL. The CDR3 DNA is TGCGCCAGCAGCCCAAGACAGGCGGTTAATGAAAAACTGTTTTTT. Amino acids: CASSPRQAVNEKLFF.

V and J are TRBV20-1 and TRBJ1-3, with 7 positions matching TRBD1. This CDR3 spans 15 amino acids. The V segment lost 3 bases and the J segment 3 bases; nucleotides outside the gene matches: 8. Germline V gene lookup returns CDR1 DFQATT and CDR2 SNEGSKA (reference sequence). This CDR3 is CSASSRGEDGNTIYF. CDR3 nucleotides: TGCAGTGCTAGTTCCAGGGGGGAAGATGGAAACACCATATATTTT.

V gene TRBV7-2 combines with J gene TRBJ1-1; TRBD1 might be the D (5 bases). CDR3 length: 15 amino acids. V was clipped by 5 bases and J by 3 bases, with 16 bases between them. Germline-derived CDR1 and CDR2 are SGHTA and FQGNSA. CDR3 residues: CASSVSGIRHTEAFF. In DNA, the CDR3 is TGTGCCAGCAGCGTGTCAGGGATTCGACACACTGAAGCTTTCTTT.